This is a list of T cell receptor beta chains from one sample in a study of Graves' ophthalmopathy and Graves' hyperthyroidism. TCRdb analysed the multiplex PCR reads with MiXCR anew, one entry per CDR3 protein. The repertoire holds around 1.1 million distinct CDR3 sequences, with about 35% as singletons. The sample was peripheral blood or thyroid tissue (not recorded which). These receptors were taken from an adult man with Graves' hyperthyroidism. The CDR3 runs from the conserved cysteine through the conserved F or W. D genes are given only for firm matches. For some rows the clone size is stated as once, few or many, or as a class when expanded; others skip it.

clone_size: .
j_call: TRBJ1-3
d_call: .
v_call: TRBV5-1
cdr3_nt: TGCGCCAGCAGCCCGGACGGCTCTGGAAACACCATATATTTT
cdr3_aa: CASSPDGSGNTIYF

clone_size: .
j_call: TRBJ1-1
d_call: TRBD1
v_call: TRBV14
cdr3_nt: TGTGCCAGCAGCCAACGGGGACAGGCTTTCTTT
cdr3_aa: CASSQRGQAFF

clone_size: .
j_call: TRBJ2-7
d_call: TRBD1
v_call: TRBV4-3
cdr3_nt: TGCGCCAGCAGCCAAGCAACCGGGACAGGGGGCGGCGAGCAGTACTTC
cdr3_aa: CASSQATGTGGGEQYF

clone_size: .
j_call: TRBJ2-7
d_call: .
v_call: TRBV7-9
cdr3_nt: TGTGCCAGCTCCGCGGGGAGGGAGCAGTACTTC
cdr3_aa: CASSAGREQYF

clone_size: .
j_call: TRBJ1-5
d_call: .
v_call: TRBV4-3
cdr3_nt: TGCGCCAGCAGCCAAGAATTGGGGGGTTTAGGTCAGCCCCAGCATTTT
cdr3_aa: CASSQELGGLGQPQHF

clone_size: .
j_call: TRBJ2-7
d_call: TRBD1
v_call: TRBV10-1
cdr3_nt: TGCGCCTGGACAGGTCCCTACGAGCAGTACTTC
cdr3_aa: CAWTGPYEQYF

clone_size: few
j_call: TRBJ1-3
d_call: .
v_call: TRBV10-3
cdr3_nt: TGTGCCATCAGTGAAAGAATAGGCTCTGGAAACACCATATATTTT
cdr3_aa: CAISERIGSGNTIYF

clone_size: .
j_call: TRBJ1-5
d_call: .
v_call: TRBV6-6
cdr3_nt: TGTGCCAGCAGAGACTACACAGGAGCATATAGCAATCAGCCCCAGCATTTT
cdr3_aa: CASRDYTGAYSNQPQHF

clone_size: few
j_call: TRBJ2-3
d_call: .
v_call: TRBV15
cdr3_nt: TGTGCCACCAGCAGGGCGCCCCTAGTTTTCGACAAAGATACGCAGTATTTT
cdr3_aa: CATSRAPLVFDKDTQYF

clone_size: .
j_call: TRBJ2-1
d_call: TRBD2
v_call: TRBV24-1
cdr3_nt: TGTGCCACCAGTGAGGGACGGACTAGCGGGAGTGGGCATGAGCAGTTCTTC
cdr3_aa: CATSEGRTSGSGHEQFF

clone_size: many
j_call: TRBJ1-4
d_call: .
v_call: TRBV13
cdr3_nt: TGTGCCAGCAGCTTAGGAAATGAAAAACTGTTTTTT
cdr3_aa: CASSLGNEKLFF

clone_size: .
j_call: TRBJ1-5
d_call: TRBD1
v_call: TRBV3-1
cdr3_nt: TGTGCCAGCAGAGGTACAGGGGGAGGTCAGCCCCAGCATTTT
cdr3_aa: CASRGTGGGQPQHF

clone_size: .
j_call: TRBJ1-2
d_call: .
v_call: TRBV29-1
cdr3_nt: TGCAGCGTTGAAGGGGACTTGAGTAATGGCTACACCTTC
cdr3_aa: CSVEGDLSNGYTF

clone_size: .
j_call: TRBJ1-1
d_call: .
v_call: TRBV28
cdr3_nt: TGTGCCAGCAGTTTGGGGGGGTTTGAAGCTTTCTTT
cdr3_aa: CASSLGGFEAFF

clone_size: few
j_call: TRBJ2-7
d_call: .
v_call: TRBV18
cdr3_nt: TGTGCCAGCTCACCATCCCCGATTGCCTACGAGCAGTACTTC
cdr3_aa: CASSPSPIAYEQYF

clone_size: few
j_call: TRBJ2-7
d_call: TRBD2
v_call: TRBV20-1
cdr3_nt: TGCAGTGCTAGAGATCGTGGGGGGGTACGCTCCTACGAGCAGTACTTC
cdr3_aa: CSARDRGGVRSYEQYF

clone_size: .
j_call: TRBJ2-7
d_call: .
v_call: TRBV10-3
cdr3_nt: TGTGCCAGCAGTGACGGGGGGACAAGCTACGAGCAGTACTTC
cdr3_aa: CASSDGGTSYEQYF

clone_size: .
j_call: TRBJ2-7
d_call: TRBD2
v_call: TRBV7-8
cdr3_nt: TGTGCCAGCAGTCCGACTAGCGGGAGGGTTGAGCAGTACTTC
cdr3_aa: CASSPTSGRVEQYF

clone_size: .
j_call: TRBJ2-2
d_call: TRBD2
v_call: TRBV10-3
cdr3_nt: TGTGCCAGCAACCCTTTAGCGGGAGGCTTGGCCGGGGAGCTGTTTTTT
cdr3_aa: CASNPLAGGLAGELFF

clone_size: .
j_call: TRBJ1-1
d_call: .
v_call: TRBV20-1
cdr3_nt: TGCAGTGCTAGAGATGCTAGCGGGGGGGCCATGAACACTGAAGCTTTCTTT
cdr3_aa: CSARDASGGAMNTEAFF

clone_size: many
j_call: TRBJ1-6
d_call: TRBD1
v_call: TRBV5-1
cdr3_nt: TGCGCCAGCAGCTTGGTAGGCAGGGGGGATTCACCCCTCCACTTT
cdr3_aa: CASSLVGRGDSPLHF

clone_size: .
j_call: TRBJ2-7
d_call: .
v_call: TRBV7-2
cdr3_nt: TGTGCCAGCAGCCCCGGGGCGGTGAATTCGTGGGAGCAGTACTTC
cdr3_aa: CASSPGAVNSWEQYF